This T cell receptor beta chain was sequenced in a study of blood T cell repertoires in COVID-19. This clone appeared many times. V dropped 7 bases and J dropped 4; count of bases not matched to a gene: 12. This CDR3 contains 16 residues. Looked up from germline, CDR1 is SGHRS and CDR2 is YFSETQ. Repertoires were generated with immunoSEQ multiplex PCR, while TCRdb's copy carries only in-frame clones and drops some. The sample has some 200,000 clones, 81% seen once. This sequence originates from a man aged 40-49 years who had recovered from COVID-19. The chain is built from TRBV5-1 and TRBJ2-2, with 8 bases fitting TRBD1. Input material: PBMCs or T cells enriched from blood (not recorded which). CDR3 DNA sequence: TGCGCCAGCCGTCCCCAGGGGGCTTCGGGCACCGGGGAGCTGTTTTTT. Translated, it gives CASRPQGASGTGELFF.